These 9 T cell receptor beta chains were all obtained from the same sample, sequenced in a study of CD8+ T cells in alopecia areata. Following extraction, RNA underwent reverse transcription to cDNA, which served as the sequencing template. Clones were read by immunoSEQ multiplex PCR, and TCRdb kept only the in-frame ones, dropping some. The specimen gives under 350,000 clones without singletons; the ten biggest hold roughly 1.2%. Using CD4, CD8alpha, NKG2D, NKG2ACE and other markers, pooled cutaneous lymph node cells were sorted. Material: CD4+ T cells sorted from a lymph node. The receptors come from a C3H/HeJ mouse with alopecia areata. The mouse strain carries the MHC haplotype H2-k.

About this clone: Here the gene names and germline are mouse. The read falls 4 residues short of the CDR3 end, and the missing part is taken from the germline J gene. The V and J genes are TRBV1 and TRBJ1-1; D is unclear. This CDR3 region has 15 residues. CDR1 is NSQYPW, CDR2 LRSPGD, per germline (reference sequence). V lost 0 bases to trimming and J lost 0 bases, with 8 bases between them. This CDR3 is CTCSADPLANTEVFF. The sequenced CDR3 bases are TGCACCTGCAGTGCAGATCCACTTGCAAACACA.

This clone has more than one count but fewer than ten. Gene names are the mouse ones. Read sequence stops 4 residues before the CDR3 end, and the germline J gene provides the missing end. The rearrangement links TRBV19 to TRBJ2-7; 8 positions match TRBD1. Germline V gives CDR1 FNHDT, CDR2 SITEND (reference sequence). This CDR3 has 14 residues. The CDR3 is CASSIQGAGDEQYF. The sequenced CDR3 bases are TGTGCCAGCAGTATTCAGGGGGCTGGAGAT.

Details on this clone: Gene names and germline match the mouse. The CDR3 goes on 4 residues after the read ends, and that part is filled in from the germline J gene. This chain connects TRBV13-3 to TRBJ2-1, with D perhaps matching TRBD2 (5 bases). The length of the CDR3 is 15 residues. The V gene's germline CDR1 is NNHDY and CDR2 SYVADS. V lost 1 base to trimming and J lost 0 bases, with 8 bases between them. Incomplete CDR3 DNA: TGTGCCAGCAGTGATCTGGGATCTAACTATGCT. Amino acids: CASSDLGSNYA. In full, the CDR3 is CASSDLGSNYAEQFF.

About this clone itself: The gene names given are mouse names. The DNA ends 4 residues before the CDR3 does, and the rest of the CDR3 is filled in from the germline J gene. Within the sample, other DNA sequences also encode this same CDR3. The rearrangement uses TRBV5 and TRBJ2-7; TRBD1 agrees at 7 bases. Per germline, CDR1 LGHNA and CDR2 YNLKQL (reference sequence). Trimming removed 2 bases from V and 0 bases from J; junction bases left unmatched: 1. The CDR3 totals 14 residues. Here the CDR3 reads CASSQTGVSYEQYF. Partial CDR3 DNA: TGTGCCAGCAGCCAAACAGGGGTCTCCTAT.

This clone has a handful of counts. Gene and germline names: mouse. The read halts 4 residues ahead of the CDR3 end, with the missing end drawn from the germline J gene. The same CDR3 is also encoded by other DNA sequences in this sample. The V gene is TRBV13-1, the J gene TRBJ1-2, with 8 nucleotides matching TRBD1. Germline V gene sequence: CDR1 NSHNY, CDR2 SYGAGN. This CDR3 is built from 12 residues. CDR3 DNA (partial): TGTGCCAGCAGTGGACAGGGGAGC. It encodes CASSGQGS. The entire CDR3 is CASSGQGSDYTF.

Remarks on this clone: Genes and germline come from the mouse. The observed sequence ends 4 residues before the CDR3 terminus, with the missing tail filled in from the germline J gene. V usage is TRBV3 and J usage is TRBJ2-7; the match to TRBD2 covers 10 bases. Germline-derived CDR1 and CDR2 are SNHLY and FYNGKV (reference sequence). J was trimmed by 3 bases and V by 2 bases; bases with no gene match: 7. This CDR3 contains 16 residues. The DNA read from the CDR3 is TGTGCCAGCAGCTTATTTCTGGGGACTGGGGACTAT. The encoded protein is CASSLFLGTGDY. The whole CDR3 reads CASSLFLGTGDYEQYF.

This clone was counted a few times. Gene names denote mouse genes. Sequencing ends 3 residues short of the CDR3 end; the germline J gene provides the rest. This sequence joins TRBV13-3 and TRBJ1-6; 7 bases fit TRBD1. TRBJ1-6 is assigned to the ORF class and has an uncertain function. This CDR3 has 14 amino acids. Trimming took 2 bases from V and 5 from J; bases not matched to a gene: 1. Germline V gene lookup returns CDR1 NNHDY and CDR2 SYVADS. CDR3 DNA, as far as it was read: TGTGCCAGCAGTGAGGGGACAGATAATTCGCCC. Amino acid sequence: CASSEGTDNSP. The entire CDR3 protein is CASSEGTDNSPLYF.

Details on this clone: Each gene name is a mouse one. The read finishes 4 residues shy of the CDR3 end, and the germline J gene is used to complete it. The chain links TRBV19 to TRBJ2-3, with 9 bases fitting TRBD2. Trimming took 9 bases from V and 0 from J; bases not matched to a gene: 8. CDR3 length equals 15 residues. Germline V gives CDR1 FNHDT, CDR2 SITEND (reference sequence). The CDR3 here is CATSGLGASAETLYF. The DNA read from the CDR3 is TGTGCCACCTCGGGACTGGGCGCTAGTGCAGAA.

Note on this clone: Each gene name is a mouse one. The read finishes 4 residues shy of the CDR3 end, and the germline J gene is used to complete it. The V gene is TRBV5, the J gene TRBJ2-1, with 9 bases that match TRBD2. Trimming took 0 bases from V and 6 from J; bases not matched to a gene: 3. CDR3 length equals 15 residues. Germline V gives CDR1 LGHNA, CDR2 YNLKQL (reference sequence). The CDR3 bases that were read are TGTGCCAGCAGCCAAGAATGGGACTGGGTTGCT. It encodes CASSQEWDWVA. The whole CDR3 protein reads CASSQEWDWVAEQFF.